These 2 T cell receptor beta chains originate from one sample sequenced in a study of Ad26.COV2.S vaccination and SARS-CoV-2 variants. TCRdb's copy holds only in-frame clones and misses some; the assay was immunoSEQ multiplex PCR. The repertoire has around 340,000 clones, around 89% of them found once; the top ten carry approximately 5.9%. Described treatment: roughly 18 received Ad26.COV2.S at low or high dose, single or two shots; several received placebo; per-sample allocation not given. Collection of samples fell on day 63 after the first vaccine or placebo injection. The starting material was peripheral blood, obtained in a trial of Ad26.COV2.S vaccine versus placebo. The receptors originated from a person between 18 and 60 years old who received the Ad26.COV2.S COVID-19 vaccine or a placebo.

This clone showed up just once. V gene TRBV28 combines with J gene TRBJ1-5, with D perhaps TRBD1 (6 bases). Per germline, CDR1 MDHEN and CDR2 SYDVKM. The CDR3 is 12 amino acids. Trimming took 6 bases from V and 7 from J, leaving 10 bases between them. CDR3 coding DNA: TGTGCCAGCAGGCTACAGGGCCAGCCCCAGCATTTT. Residues: CASRLQGQPQHF.

The gene calls are TRBV6-2 or TRBV6-3 and TRBJ1-5; 7 nucleotides align to TRBD1. The CDR3 contains 14 residues. Germline CDR1 MNHEY, CDR2 SVGEGT. V dropped 6 bases and J dropped 7; count of bases not matched to a gene: 9. CDR3 sequence (DNA): TGTGCCAGCAGCATAGACAGGGTGACGCAGCCCCAGCATTTT. Its translation: CASSIDRVTQPQHF.